These 14 T cell receptor beta chains were all obtained from the same sample, sequenced in a study of shared clonotypes between healthy human individuals. Measured with immunoSEQ multiplex PCR; TCRdb has only the in-frame clones, and not every one. The sample has some 2,000,000 clones, more than 90% seen once. The sample consisted of naive CD4+ T cells sorted from blood. Subset reported: CD45RA+ positively selected. Receptors were obtained from a man between 18 and 35 years old in good health.

The gene calls are TRBV19 and TRBJ2-5, with unresolved D. CDR3 length: 13 amino acids. Germline V CDR1 and CDR2: LNHDA, SQIVND (reference sequence). Trimming pared 5 bases from V and 4 bases from J, leaving 11 bases between. The CDR3 nucleotides are TGTGCCAGTAGTGCGAGGTTGGGAGAGACCCAGTACTTC. Translation gives CASSARLGETQYF.

CDR3 amino acids: CASSSLLEQYF. CDR3 sequence (DNA): TGTGCCAGCAGCTCTCTTCTCGAGCAGTACTTC. V usage is TRBV7-2 and J usage is TRBJ2-7; D is unclear. Germline-derived CDR1 and CDR2 are SGHTA and FQGNSA. Trimming removed 4 bases from V and 6 bases from J, with 7 bases in between. This CDR3 spans 11 amino acids.

A note on this clone: Other nucleotide sequences in the sample specify the same CDR3. This chain uses TRBV6-1 with TRBJ1-5; D remains ambiguous. The CDR3 is 11 residues long. V dropped 0 bases and J dropped 6 bases, with 0 bases sitting between them. Germline CDR1 MNHNS, CDR2 SASEGT. CDR3 residues: CASSEAQPQHF. In nucleotides, the CDR3 is TGTGCCAGCAGTGAAGCTCAGCCCCAGCATTTT.

The chain carries TRBV5-1 and TRBJ2-7, with D maybe TRBD1 (6 bases). The germline CDR1 and CDR2 sequences are SGHRS and YFSETQ. This CDR3 comprises 15 residues. V shed 0 bases and J shed 3 bases, with 13 bases lying between them. CDR3 amino acids: CASSLAPAGDYEQYF. The CDR3 region has the DNA TGCGCCAGCAGCTTGGCGCCCGCAGGGGACTACGAGCAGTACTTC.

The chain has TRBV10-3 and TRBJ2-1; 10 bases agree with TRBD1. This CDR3 is built from 13 residues. The germline CDR1 and CDR2 sequences are ENHRY and SYGVKD. V trimming: 8 bases; J trimming: 8 bases; junction bases outside the gene matches: 6. CDR3: CAIGPGTGDEQFF. Written as DNA, the CDR3 is TGTGCCATCGGACCCGGGACAGGGGATGAGCAGTTCTTC.

This chain connects TRBV2 to TRBJ2-5; D possibly corresponds to TRBD1 (5 bases). Trimming took 6 bases from V and 2 from J, leaving 16 bases between them. The germline V gene encodes CDR1 SNHLY and CDR2 FYNNEI. The CDR3 covers 15 residues. The CDR3, as DNA: TGTGCCAGCAGGAACACCAGACAGAGTCAAGAGACCCAGTACTTC. Amino acids: CASRNTRQSQETQYF. Full variable domain (remainder filled in from reference TRBV2 and TRBJ2-5): EPEVTQTPSHQVTQMGQEVILRCVPISNHLYFYWYRQILGQKVEFLVSFYNNEISEKSEIFDDQFSVERPDGSNFTLKIRSTKLEDSAMYFCASRNTRQSQETQYFGPGTRLLVL.

The chain is built from TRBV30 and TRBJ1-2, with D perhaps matching TRBD1 (6 bases). V lost 5 bases and J lost 6, with 16 bases in between. The germline CDR1 and CDR2 sequences are GTSNPN and SVGIG (reference sequence). The length of the CDR3 is 13 residues. The CDR3 protein is CAWEQGLLNGYTF. The CDR3 bases are TGTGCCTGGGAGCAGGGGTTACTGAATGGCTACACCTTC. The full variable domain, in which reference TRBV30 and TRBJ1-2 provide the parts outside the CDR3, is SQTIHQWPATLVQPVGSPLSLECTVEGTSNPNLYWYRQAAGRGLQLLFYSVGIGQISSEVPQNLSASRPQDRQFILSSKKLLLSDSGFYLCAWEQGLLNGYTFGSGTRLTVV.

The rearrangement links TRBV30 to TRBJ1-5; 8 nucleotides line up with TRBD1. The CDR3 totals 15 residues. The ends lost 2 bases at V and 1 base at J; junction bases unmatched: 4. Germline V lookup: CDR1 GTSNPN, CDR2 SVGIG (reference sequence). CDR3 protein: CAWSSTGASNQPQHF. CDR3 in DNA: TGTGCCTGGAGTTCGACAGGGGCCAGCAATCAGCCCCAGCATTTT.

The rearrangement links TRBV5-1 to TRBJ2-7; 7 nucleotides agree with TRBD2. This CDR3 is 16 amino acids long. With V trimmed by 0 bases and J by 0 bases, 6 bases remained unmatched. CDR1 is SGHRS and CDR2 is YFSETQ in the germline V gene. The CDR3 loop reads CASSLVSGESSYEQYF. CDR3 in DNA: TGCGCCAGCAGCTTGGTCAGCGGGGAGAGCTCCTACGAGCAGTACTTC.

Comment on this clone: This CDR3 is also generated by other DNA sequences in the sample. The gene calls are TRBV10-3 and TRBJ2-7, with D uncertain. Trimming left V 2 bases short and J 4 bases short, with 6 bases between. The germline V gene has CDR1 ENHRY and CDR2 SYGVKD. The CDR3 runs to 12 residues. The CDR3 region is CAISELSYEQYF. For the CDR3, the DNA is TGTGCCATCAGTGAGCTATCTTACGAGCAGTACTTC.

The V gene is TRBV5-4, the J gene TRBJ2-3, with 9 bases identical to TRBD2. The CDR3 consists of 17 residues. The germline CDR1 and CDR2 sequences are SGHNT and YYREEE (reference sequence). Trimming removed 0 bases from V and 2 bases from J; junction bases left unmatched: 7. The CDR3 is CASSLGGLARNTDTQYF. The CDR3 coding sequence is TGTGCCAGCAGCTTGGGGGGACTAGCTAGGAACACAGATACGCAGTATTTT.

The chain has TRBV28 and TRBJ2-7, with D possibly called TRBD1 or TRBD2 (5 bases each). CDR1 is MDHEN and CDR2 is SYDVKM in the germline V gene. The CDR3 extends over 15 amino acids. With 5 bases removed from V and 6 bases from J, the gap between germline ends came to 20 bases. The chain's CDR3 is CASSPLRGAVGEQYF. The DNA of the CDR3 is TGTGCCAGCAGTCCCCTGAGGGGCGCGGTTGGCGAGCAGTACTTC. Filled out from reference TRBV28 and TRBJ2-7, the complete variable domain reads DVKVTQSSRYLVKRTGEKVFLECVQDMDHENMFWYRQDPGLGLRLIYFSYDVKMKEKGDIPEGYSVSREKKERFSLILESASTNQTSMYLCASSPLRGAVGEQYFGPGTRLTVT.

The chain has TRBV12-2 and TRBJ1-5. TRBV12-2 is a known pseudogene. This CDR3 region has 16 residues. The CDR3 protein is CASLQDAGGGHQPQHF. CDR3 sequence (DNA): TGTGCAAGTCTCCAGGACGCAGGGGGAGGGCATCAGCCCCAGCATTTT.

A remark on this clone: This same CDR3 is encoded by further DNA sequences in the sample. J is TRBJ2-7 and V is TRBV10-3; the D gene is possibly TRBD2 (6 bases). In germline, CDR1 is ENHRY, CDR2 SYGVKD. The CDR3 extends over 15 amino acids. V was cut by 0 bases and J by 0 bases, with 9 bases left in between. The CDR3: CAISESGGSSYEQYF. The CDR3 nucleotides are TGTGCCATCAGTGAGTCGGGGGGAAGCTCCTACGAGCAGTACTTC.